This TCR beta chain was profiled in a study of blood T cell repertoires in COVID-19. Study at large: Spain, Italy and the United States supplied samples that represented acute and convalescent COVID-19. In each case, the material was cDNA or gDNA derived from T cells, B-cell-depleted T cells, or PBMCs.

In the original analysis: Amplification with reference gene primers provided the estimates of nucleated cell counts. Sequencing was performed with immunoSEQ multiplex PCR; in TCRdb, only in-frame clones are kept and a portion is missing. Clone size and the V and J calls come from that table; the DNA yielded D and trimming. The sample yields some 230,000 clones, around 83% seen once. The CDR3 is 14 amino acids. Trimming took 1 base from V and 2 from J, leaving 8 bases between them. Germline CDR1 and CDR2: LGHDT and YNNKEL (reference sequence). The TCR originated in a woman aged 45 to 65 with acute or convalescent COVID-19. Sequenced input: peripheral blood. The rearrangement links TRBV3-1 (or the pseudogene TRBV3-2) to TRBJ1-1; D not certain. The CDR3 DNA is TGTGCCAGCAGCCAAGCACAAGTCAACACTGAAGCTTTCTTT. This sequence encodes CASSQAQVNTEAFF.